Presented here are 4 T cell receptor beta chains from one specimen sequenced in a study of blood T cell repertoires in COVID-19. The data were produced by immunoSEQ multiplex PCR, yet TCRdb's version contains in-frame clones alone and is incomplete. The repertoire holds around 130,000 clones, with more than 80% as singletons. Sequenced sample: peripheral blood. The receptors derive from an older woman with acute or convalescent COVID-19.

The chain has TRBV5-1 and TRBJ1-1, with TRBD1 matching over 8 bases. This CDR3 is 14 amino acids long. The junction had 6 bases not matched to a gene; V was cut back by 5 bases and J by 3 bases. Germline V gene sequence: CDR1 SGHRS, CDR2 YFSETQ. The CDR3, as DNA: TGCGCCAGCAGGCCTCAGACAGGGGACACTGAAGCTTTCTTT. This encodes CASRPQTGDTEAFF.

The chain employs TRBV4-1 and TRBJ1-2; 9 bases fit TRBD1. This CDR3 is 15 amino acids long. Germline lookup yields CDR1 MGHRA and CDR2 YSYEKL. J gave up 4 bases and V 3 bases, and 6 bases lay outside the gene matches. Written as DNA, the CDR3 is TGCGCCAGCAGCCAGGGGACAGGGAGGGCCTATGGCTACACCTTC. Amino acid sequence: CASSQGTGRAYGYTF.

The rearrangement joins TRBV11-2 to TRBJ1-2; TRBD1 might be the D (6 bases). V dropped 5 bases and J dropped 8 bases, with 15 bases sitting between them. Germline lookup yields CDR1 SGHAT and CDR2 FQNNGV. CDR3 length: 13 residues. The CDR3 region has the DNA TGTGCCAGCAGCAGCCACAGGGAACGAGGCTACACCTTC. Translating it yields CASSSHRERGYTF.

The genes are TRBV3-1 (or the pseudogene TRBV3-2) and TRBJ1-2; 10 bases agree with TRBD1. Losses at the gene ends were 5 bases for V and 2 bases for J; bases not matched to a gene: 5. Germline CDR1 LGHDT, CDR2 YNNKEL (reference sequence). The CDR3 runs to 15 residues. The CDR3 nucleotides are TGTGCCAGCAGCTTCCGGGACAGGGGAAACTATGGCTACACCTTC. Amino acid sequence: CASSFRDRGNYGYTF.